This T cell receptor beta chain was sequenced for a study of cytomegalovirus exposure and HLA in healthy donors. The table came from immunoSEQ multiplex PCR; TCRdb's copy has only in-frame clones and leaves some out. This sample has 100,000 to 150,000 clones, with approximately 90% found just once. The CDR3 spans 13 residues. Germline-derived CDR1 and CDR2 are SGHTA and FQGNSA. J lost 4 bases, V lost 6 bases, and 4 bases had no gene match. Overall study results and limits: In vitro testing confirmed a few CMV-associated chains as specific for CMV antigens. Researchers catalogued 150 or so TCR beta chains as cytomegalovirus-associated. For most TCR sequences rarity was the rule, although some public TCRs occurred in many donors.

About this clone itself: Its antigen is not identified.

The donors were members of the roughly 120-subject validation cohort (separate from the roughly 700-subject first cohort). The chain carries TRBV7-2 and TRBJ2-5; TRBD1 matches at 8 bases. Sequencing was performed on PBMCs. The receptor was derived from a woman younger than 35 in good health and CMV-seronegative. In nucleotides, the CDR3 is TGTGCCAGCAGTACCGGACAGGGAGAGACCCAGTACTTC. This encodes CASSTGQGETQYF.